These 7 T cell receptor beta chains originate from one sample sequenced in a study of glioma-infiltrating T cells. Using RNA template, CDR3s of TCR alpha and beta were amplified with iRepertoire arm-PCR. TCRdb redid the calling of the multiplex PCR reads with MiXCR, one entry per CDR3 protein. The sample has 6 to 8 distinct CDR3 sequences. Input material: glioma tissue, nonneoplastic brain tissue, or PBMCs (not recorded which). These receptors came from a human donor with low-grade glioma or glioblastoma, undergoing nonglioma brain surgery, or in good health (not recorded which).

Of note for this clonotype: Little can be read into the size of this beta chain, an off-target read in a library designed for alpha chains. The chain carries TRBV27 and TRBJ2-6; D ambiguous. Germline V gives CDR1 MNHEY, CDR2 SMNVEV (reference sequence). Trimming stripped 5 bases from V and 0 bases from J, with 8 bases between. The CDR3 runs 15 residues. This CDR3 is CASSGQRSGANVLTF. CDR3 DNA sequence: TGTGCCAGCAGTGGGCAGCGCTCTGGGGCCAACGTCCTGACTTTC.

Note on this clonotype: In a library made to pick up alpha chains, this beta chain is a stray read with a size that means little. The CDR3 DNA reads TGTGCCAGCAGTTTAGGGAAAGAGACCCAGTACTTC. It codes for CASSLGKETQYF. The chain uses TRBV28 and TRBJ2-5; D is undetermined. The germline V gene has CDR1 MDHEN and CDR2 SYDVKM. The CDR3 sequence is 12 residues long. Between the trimmed V and J ends, which lost 2 bases and 3 bases, there was a span of 4 bases. Variable domain in full (rest from reference TRBV28 and TRBJ2-5): DVKVTQSSRYLVKRTGEKVFLECVQDMDHENMFWYRQDPGLGLRLIYFSYDVKMKEKGDIPEGYSVSREKKERFSLILESASTNQTSMYLCASSLGKETQYFGPGTRLLVL.

Comment on this clonotype: This beta chain is an off-target read within a library intended for alpha chains, so its frequency means little. This chain connects TRBV3-1 to TRBJ2-7, with no clear D. CDR3 size: 13 residues. Looked up from germline, CDR1 is LGHDT and CDR2 is YNNKEL (reference sequence). V was shortened by 2 bases and J by 5 bases, with 10 bases between the two germline ends. This chain's CDR3 is CASSQIGRDEQYF. In DNA, the CDR3 is TGTGCCAGCAGCCAAATCGGTCGGGACGAGCAGTACTTC.

Comment on this clonotype: This beta chain appears as a stray read in a library generated for alpha chains; its size is not informative. The chain uses TRBV20-1 and TRBJ1-5; D ambiguous. V shed 2 bases and J shed 0 bases, with 11 bases lying between them. From germline, CDR1 is DFQATT and CDR2 SNEGSKA (reference sequence). This CDR3 is built from 15 residues. The CDR3 bases are TGCAGTGCTAGAAACAGTTCGTATAGCAATCAGCCCCAGCATTTT. It is translated as CSARNSSYSNQPQHF.

About this clonotype: This beta chain lies outside the target of a library built for alpha chains; its clone size means little. The rearrangement joins TRBV20-1 to TRBJ2-1; D may be TRBD2 (6 bases). There are 18 residues in the CDR3. Germline CDR1 DFQATT, CDR2 SNEGSKA (reference sequence). Trimming shortened V by 0 bases and J by 4 bases, and 22 bases separated the two germline ends. CDR3 DNA: TGCAGTGCTAGAGAGGGATCTGTATTGAGCGGGCGGTACAATGAGCAGTTCTTC. Its protein is CSAREGSVLSGRYNEQFF.

Details on this clonotype: Because the library targeted alpha chains, this beta chain is an off-target read whose size means little. The J gene is TRBJ2-3, the V gene TRBV7-2; D gene ambiguous. Germline values: CDR1 SGHTA, CDR2 FQGNSA. Trimming took off 1 base at V and 0 bases at J, with 8 bases between the two ends. CDR3 length equals 15 residues. CDR3 sequence reads: CASSLGAVSTDTQYF. In DNA, the CDR3 is TGTGCCAGCAGCTTAGGGGCGGTTAGCACAGATACGCAGTATTTT.

This clonotype appeared once. This beta chain lies outside the target of a library built for alpha chains; its clone size means little. The chain has TRBV20-1 and TRBJ1-5, with 7 bases identical to TRBD1. Trimming cost V 6 bases and J 2 bases; bases outside gene matches: 13. CDR3 length equals 16 residues. Germline loops: CDR1 DFQATT, CDR2 SNEGSKA (reference sequence). The DNA for the CDR3 is TGCAGTGCCCGGACAGGAGGGGTCTTCGGCAATCAGCCCCAGCATTTT. It translates to CSARTGGVFGNQPQHF.